The source of this T cell receptor (beta chain) is a study of beta chain features in type 1 diabetes. Points from the study as a whole: PCR may have favored shorter templates equally in patients and controls.

This clone was counted between two and nine times. Its specificity is unknown. Germline lookup yields CDR1 MNHEY and CDR2 SMNVEV (reference sequence). Trimming shortened V by 4 bases and J by 1 base, and 10 bases separated the two germline ends. The CDR3 contains 14 residues. The authors reverse transcribed all of the isolated RNA, so sequencing captured expressed TCRB transcripts. Here immunoSEQ multiplex PCR was the method, and the copy in TCRdb shows in-frame clones only, minus some. Counted here are over 300,000 clones, 7% to 9% occurring once; the ten biggest clones make up less than 0.45%. The sequence derives from a woman aged 18-29 years in good health. The sequenced sample consisted of central memory CD4+ T cells from blood. V gene TRBV27 combines with J gene TRBJ1-1; weak D call: TRBD1 (6 bases). CDR3 amino acids: CASSSLQGNTEAFF. DNA for the CDR3: TGTGCCAGCAGTTCTCTACAGGGGAACACTGAAGCTTTCTTT.